The rows below give T cell receptor beta chains drawn from one sample of a study of shared clonotypes between healthy human individuals. Produced via immunoSEQ multiplex PCR; TCRdb's table is partial and in-frame only. The table lists over a million clones, 96% of them singletons, with 1.2% in the top ten. Sequencing input: naive CD4+ T cells sorted from blood. These TCRs come from a man aged 25 to 40 in good health. Both conserved end residues are part of each CDR3. A D gene is named only where the DNA matches it firmly. Some rows mark clone size as missing; the rest say once, few, many or name a class of expanded clone.

>NA|TRBJ2-5|TRBD2|TRBV18
CASSPRAGGHQETQYF
TGTGCCAGCTCACCTCGAGCGGGAGGGCATCAAGAGACCCAGTACTTC
>NA|TRBJ2-2|NA|TRBV7-9
CASSPSRGGFTGELFF
TGTGCCAGCAGCCCATCCAGAGGAGGTTTCACCGGGGAGCTGTTTTTT
>NA|TRBJ1-3|NA|TRBV6-5
CASSPRGNLGPTIYF
TGTGCCAGCAGTCCACGTGGGAATTTAGGACCCACCATATATTTT
>NA|TRBJ1-2|TRBD1|TRBV27
CASRPTGSYGYTF
TGTGCCAGCAGACCGACAGGGTCGTATGGCTACACCTTC
>NA|TRBJ1-5|NA|TRBV5-8
CASSLMPNSNQPQHF
TGTGCCAGCAGCTTGATGCCGAATAGCAATCAGCCCCAGCATTTT
>NA|TRBJ1-3|NA|TRBV9
CASSGTAVYSGNTIYF
TGTGCCAGCAGCGGGACCGCTGTCTACTCTGGAAACACCATATATTTT
>NA|TRBJ2-1|TRBD2|TRBV28
CASSLSGGRFVNEQFF
TGTGCCAGCAGTTTATCGGGCGGGAGATTTGTAAATGAGCAGTTCTTC
>once|TRBJ2-1|NA|TRBV9
CASSPRVRGVNNEQFF
TGTGCCAGCAGCCCCCGGGTCAGGGGGGTTAATAATGAGCAGTTCTTC
>once|TRBJ2-7|NA|TRBV11-2
CASSFFMRRPSSYEQYF
TGTGCCAGCAGCTTTTTTATGAGGAGACCAAGCTCCTACGAGCAGTACTTC
>once|TRBJ1-1|NA|TRBV2
CASGDNMNTEAFF
TGTGCCAGCGGAGACAATATGAACACTGAAGCTTTCTTT
>NA|TRBJ2-4|NA|TRBV4-3
CASSPQGRTANIQYF
TGCGCCAGCAGCCCCCAAGGTCGGACAGCAAACATTCAGTACTTC
>NA|TRBJ2-1|TRBD2|TRBV7-9
CASSLDGGRANEQFF
TGTGCCAGCAGCTTAGATGGCGGGAGGGCCAATGAGCAGTTCTTC
>NA|TRBJ2-7|NA|TRBV6-1
CASSPGGRLSEQYF
TGTGCCAGCTCCCCTGGGGGGAGACTATCCGAGCAGTACTTC
>NA|TRBJ2-2|NA|TRBV19
CASSIVSRVGELFF
TGTGCCAGTAGTATCGTATCGAGGGTGGGGGAGCTGTTTTTT
>NA|TRBJ2-2|NA|TRBV6-1
CASSDRRPGTGELFF
TGTGCCAGCAGTGACCGGCGCCCGGGGACCGGGGAGCTGTTTTTT
>NA|TRBJ1-5|NA|TRBV18
CASSPIPGAVTQHF
TGTGCCAGCTCACCAATCCCCGGGGCGGTTACCCAGCATTTT